The 10 T cell receptor beta chains listed next were all sequenced from one sample in a study of shared clonotypes between healthy human individuals (dated by TCRdb to the early 2020s). Library method: the immunoSEQ multiplex PCR assay. What TCRdb holds here is the immuneACCESS table cut down to in-frame rearrangements. Part of the clones is not present; checked against another copy, under half of the missing clones reflect an unresolved V gene, and the others are unexplained. The table for this sample lists about 1.1 million clones; around 78% of them were counted only once. More than 0.45% of the sample is in the top ten clones. Specimen: memory CD4+ T cells from PBMCs. This sample's cell subset or site label indicates: CD45RA-negative fraction. The receptors originated from a man between 18 and 29 years old in good health. Some clones in this sample may be carry-over from other donors' samples.

This clone was recorded a few times. This chain connects TRBV5-4 to TRBJ2-2; 14 nucleotides align to TRBD2. V lost 4 bases, J lost 3 bases, and 2 bases stayed unmatched. Germline values: CDR1 SGHNT, CDR2 YYREEE (reference sequence). This CDR3 is built from 16 residues. CDR3 nucleotide sequence: TGTGCCAGCAGCCGACTAGCGGGAGGGGACACCGGGGAGCTGTTTTTT. Amino acid sequence: CASSRLAGGDTGELFF.

The rearrangement uses TRBV7-9 and TRBJ2-2; 8 bases map to TRBD1. Germline V lookup: CDR1 SEHNR, CDR2 FQNEAQ (reference sequence). CDR3 length equals 17 residues. The junction had 8 bases not matched to a gene; V was cut back by 5 bases and J by 0 bases. The CDR3 loop reads CASSDRSGGANTGELFF. DNA of the CDR3: TGTGCCAGCAGCGACCGATCAGGGGGCGCGAACACCGGGGAGCTGTTTTTT.

The J gene is TRBJ1-4, the V gene TRBV2; TRBD1 is a possible D gene (5 bases). V shed 0 bases and J shed 4 bases, with 15 bases lying between them. The V gene's germline CDR1 is SNHLY and CDR2 FYNNEI. This CDR3 is 17 amino acids long. The CDR3 spells CASSEALRGGFNEKLFF. CDR3 bases: TGTGCCAGCAGTGAAGCGCTTCGGGGCGGGTTTAATGAAAAACTGTTTTTT.

The CDR3 sequence: CASSTPGYYTGELFF. In DNA form, the CDR3 reads TGTGCCAGCAGCACACCAGGCTATTACACCGGGGAGCTGTTTTTT. The rearrangement links TRBV7-2 to TRBJ2-2; D gene ambiguous. The germline gives CDR1 SGHTA, CDR2 FQGNSA. The CDR3 extends over 15 amino acids. Between the trimmed V and J ends, which lost 5 bases and 3 bases, there was a span of 13 bases.

About this clone: The sample holds other DNA sequences that translate to the same CDR3. The V and J genes are TRBV5-1 and TRBJ1-1, with a tentative D call TRBD1 (5 bases). CDR3 size: 14 residues. The V end lost 4 bases, the J end lost 1 base, and 11 bases lay between the germline ends. CDR1 and CDR2 from the germline V gene are SGHRS and YFSETQ. CDR3 bases: TGCGCCAGCAGCCTTGGGGCCGGGAACACTGAAGCTTTCTTT. Its protein is CASSLGAGNTEAFF.

There are a few counts of this clone. Within the sample, other DNA sequences also encode this same CDR3. V usage is TRBV7-9 and J usage is TRBJ2-2; 8 bases agree with TRBD1. Unmatched junction bases numbered 4, after V lost 5 bases and J lost 2 bases. Germline CDR1 and CDR2: SEHNR and FQNEAQ (reference sequence). This CDR3 is built from 15 residues. As DNA, the CDR3 is TGTGCCAGCAGCCTCGGACAGGGAAACACCGGGGAGCTGTTTTTT. This sequence encodes CASSLGQGNTGELFF.

The genes are TRBV10-3 and TRBJ2-4; 11 nucleotides match TRBD1. The CDR3 is 17 amino acids. Germline CDR1 ENHRY, CDR2 SYGVKD. Losses at the gene ends were 6 bases for V and 0 bases for J; bases not matched to a gene: 7. This chain's CDR3 is CAISPGQGVQAKNIQYF. The CDR3 DNA sequence: TGTGCCATCAGCCCGGGACAGGGGGTCCAAGCCAAAAACATTCAGTACTTC.

The genes are TRBV5-6 and TRBJ2-1; D is uncertain. This CDR3 contains 12 residues. Germline V gene lookup returns CDR1 SGHDT and CDR2 YYEEEE. Trimming took off 4 bases at V and 8 bases at J, with 10 bases between the two ends. CDR3 coding DNA: TGTGCCAGCAGCCCACTATCGGATGAGCAGTTCTTC. Amino acid sequence: CASSPLSDEQFF.

The J gene is TRBJ1-5, the V gene TRBV21-1; the D call TRBD1 from the table was never checked on the DNA. TRBV21-1 is a pseudogene. This CDR3 is built from 17 residues. The CDR3 DNA sequence: TGTGCCAGCAGCAAAGGTATGTCAGGGGGCATCGATCAGCCCCAGCATTTT. Residues: CASSKGMSGGIDQPQHF.

This clone has a single count. The chain uses TRBV10-2 and TRBJ1-1, with 9 bases fitting TRBD1. This CDR3 is 17 amino acids long. The germline V gene has CDR1 WSHSY and CDR2 SAAADI. V lost 5 bases to trimming and J lost 4 bases; unmatched junction nucleotides: 14. DNA for the CDR3: TGCGCCAGCAGTCCCTTACAGGGGGCGAATCCCCCCACTGAAGCTTTCTTT. It encodes CASSPLQGANPPTEAFF.